Listed below are T cell receptor beta chains from one sample, sequenced in a study of blood T cells in healthy people across ages. TCRdb re-called the 5' RACE reads with MiXCR, one entry per CDR3 protein. This repertoire shows some 700,000 distinct CDR3 sequences, about 24% found once; its top ten account for under 25%. Material: blood. These receptor sequences come from a man aged 65 to 85 in good health. Both conserved end residues are part of each CDR3. Each record gives: clone size, V gene, D gene, J gene, CDR3 protein, CDR3 DNA. A D gene is named only where the DNA matches it firmly. Size is stated for part of the rows, as once, few or many counts, or as a class when the clone is expanded.

NA	TRBV5-1	TRBD1	TRBJ2-1	CASSTIKPGQEANEQFF	TGCGCCAGCAGCACCATAAAACCGGGACAGGAGGCAAATGAGCAGTTCTTC
few	TRBV12-3/TRBV12-4	TRBD2	TRBJ2-7	CASSLNSGGATTLEQYF	TGTGCCAGTAGTCTGAATAGCGGGGGGGCCACCACCCTCGAGCAGTACTTC
NA	TRBV9	TRBD2	TRBJ2-3	CASSVGIAGVRTDTQYF	TGTGCCAGCAGCGTAGGAATAGCGGGAGTCCGCACAGATACGCAGTATTTT
few	TRBV19	NA	TRBJ2-2	CASSIGPGAGELFF	TGTGCCAGTAGTATAGGTCCAGGGGCCGGGGAGCTGTTTTTT
many	TRBV5-1	NA	TRBJ2-5	CASSLMETQYF	TGCGCCAGCAGCTTGATGGAGACCCAGTACTTC
few	TRBV10-3	NA	TRBJ2-3	CATGTPTTDTQYF	TGTGCCACCGGGACACCAACCACAGATACGCAGTATTTT
NA	TRBV20-1	NA	TRBJ2-5	CSARPAGLETQYF	TGCAGTGCTAGGCCCGCGGGCCTTGAGACCCAGTACTTC
NA	TRBV9	TRBD2	TRBJ2-2	CASSLWTSRAGELFF	TGTGCCAGCAGCCTCTGGACTAGCCGGGCCGGGGAGCTGTTTTTT
NA	TRBV30	NA	TRBJ2-4	CAWSVSIIAKNIQYF	TGTGCCTGGAGTGTATCCATAATAGCCAAGAACATTCAGTACTTC
few	TRBV7-9	NA	TRBJ1-4	CASSWTAATNEKLFF	TGTGCCAGCAGTTGGACGGCTGCAACTAATGAAAAACTGTTTTTT
many	TRBV3-1	NA	TRBJ2-2	CASSQDGKAAGELFF	TGTGCCAGCAGCCAAGACGGCAAGGCGGCCGGGGAGCTGTTTTTT
NA	TRBV20-1	NA	TRBJ2-1	CSASTAVPDEQFF	TGCAGTGCTAGCACCGCAGTGCCCGATGAGCAGTTCTTC
few	TRBV7-3	NA	TRBJ1-5	CASSAGQNQPQHF	TGTGCCAGCAGCGCTGGACAGAATCAGCCCCAGCATTTT
many	TRBV20-1	NA	TRBJ1-2	CSAGEYGYTF	TGCAGTGCAGGGGAATATGGCTACACCTTC
few	TRBV27	TRBD2	TRBJ2-5	CASCPLAGGGETQYF	TGTGCCAGCTGCCCGCTAGCGGGAGGTGGCGAGACCCAGTACTTC
NA	TRBV5-1	NA	TRBJ2-5	CASSISAKETQYF	TGCGCCAGCAGTATAAGTGCCAAGGAGACCCAGTACTTC
NA	TRBV28	NA	TRBJ2-6	CASGPQMGSGANVLTF	TGTGCCAGCGGACCTCAGATGGGTTCTGGGGCCAACGTCCTGACTTTC
once	TRBV27	NA	TRBJ2-7	CASSFKRDSYEQYF	TGTGCCAGCAGTTTTAAGAGGGACTCCTACGAGCAGTACTTC
NA	TRBV12-3/TRBV12-4	NA	TRBJ1-2	CATEGGQLYGYTF	TGTGCCACCGAGGGGGGGCAGCTATATGGCTACACCTTC
NA	TRBV9	NA	TRBJ2-3	CASSVLTDYTDTQYF	TGTGCCAGCAGCGTACTGACAGATTACACAGATACGCAGTACTTT
NA	TRBV3-1	TRBD1	TRBJ1-2	CASSQGLTGGAGYTF	TGTGCCAGCAGCCAAGGTCTAACAGGGGGCGCAGGCTACACCTTC
NA	TRBV18	NA	TRBJ1-2	CASSPSTGLSGYTF	TGTGCCAGCTCACCCTCAACAGGGTTATCTGGCTACACCTTC
NA	TRBV6-5	TRBD2	TRBJ2-3	CASSKGLVSTDTQYF	TGTGCCAGCAGCAAAGGACTAGTTAGCACAGATACGCAGTATTTT
NA	TRBV6-1	NA	TRBJ1-5	CASSEAWRQRQPQHF	TGTGCCAGCAGTGAAGCTTGGCGTCAGCGTCAGCCCCAGCATTTT
NA	TRBV28	NA	TRBJ1-2	CASSLSDRLNYGYTF	TGTGCCAGCAGTTTATCGGACAGACTAAACTATGGCTACACCTTC
NA	TRBV29-1	NA	TRBJ2-1	CSGGSGNEQFF	TGCAGCGGGGGCAGCGGGAATGAGCAGTTCTTC
NA	TRBV7-2	NA	TRBJ2-1	CASSPRGAYNEQFF	TGTGCCAGCAGCCCACGCGGCGCCTACAATGAGCAGTTCTTC
few	TRBV3-1	NA	TRBJ2-1	CASSTRDNEQFF	TGTGCCAGCAGCACCCGGGACAATGAGCAGTTCTTC
NA	TRBV20-1	NA	TRBJ2-3	CSAPLQELWADTQYF	TGCAGTGCCCCCTTGCAGGAACTTTGGGCAGATACGCAGTATTTT